These T cell receptor beta chains were read from a single sample in a study of blood T cell repertoires in COVID-19. Method: immunoSEQ multiplex PCR; TCRdb's copy keeps in-frame clones and lacks some. The sample yields over 250,000 clones, about nine tenths seen once. The source material was peripheral blood. The source is a man over 45 with acute or convalescent COVID-19. Both conserved end residues are part of each CDR3. The D gene is left open where the match is weak. Size tells how often a clone was seen (once, few, many) or the class of an expanded clone, and some rows leave it out.

>TRBD2|TRBJ2-1|-|TRBV5-4
CASSLPAGGLSYNEQFF
TGTGCCAGCAGCTTGCCAGCGGGGGGGCTTTCCTACAATGAGCAGTTCTTC
>-|TRBJ2-1|-|TRBV4-1
CASSQENHARNEQFF
TGCGCCAGCAGCCAAGAGAATCACGCGAGGAATGAGCAGTTCTTC
>-|TRBJ1-2|-|TRBV29-1
CSAAAGAYGYTF
TGCAGCGCAGCCGCAGGGGCCTATGGCTACACCTTC
>TRBD1|TRBJ1-6|-|TRBV7-6
CASSLEDPGTGPSPFNSPLHF
TGTGCCAGCAGCTTAGAGGATCCCGGGACAGGGCCGTCTCCATTTAATTCACCCCTCCACTTT
>-|TRBJ1-1|few|TRBV10-1
CASSERGFGFDTEAFF
TGCGCCAGCAGTGAGAGGGGATTTGGCTTCGACACTGAAGCTTTCTTT
>-|TRBJ2-7|once|TRBV19
CASSIAGRGFPYEQYF
TGTGCCAGTAGTATAGCGGGCAGGGGATTCCCCTACGAGCAGTACTTC
>TRBD2|TRBJ2-5|-|TRBV12-5
CAGLRSGEETQYF
TGTGCTGGCCTCAGAAGCGGGGAAGAGACCCAGTACTTC
>-|TRBJ2-6|-|TRBV12-5
CASGSPGVGANVLTF
TGTGCTAGTGGTTCACCAGGGGTCGGGGCCAACGTCCTGACTTTC
>-|TRBJ2-2|-|TRBV5-1
CASSSQDGGELFF
TGCGCCAGCAGCTCACAGGACGGCGGGGAGCTGTTTTTT
>TRBD1|TRBJ2-1|-|TRBV9
CASSTRQGGEQFF
TGTGCCAGCAGCACCAGACAGGGGGGTGAGCAGTTCTTC
>-|TRBJ2-7|-|TRBV2
CASSYFDEQYF
TGTGCCAGCAGTTATTTCGACGAGCAGTACTTC
>TRBD1|TRBJ2-1|-|TRBV15
CATARDRANEQFF
TGTGCCACCGCCCGGGACAGGGCCAATGAGCAGTTCTTC
>TRBD1|TRBJ1-2|-|TRBV18
CASSRDRNYGYTF
TGTGCCAGCTCTCGGGACAGGAACTATGGCTACACCTTC
>-|TRBJ1-1|-|TRBV5-1
CASTTGRSNTEAFF
TGCGCCAGTACCACAGGGCGGTCGAACACTGAAGCTTTCTTT
>TRBD2|TRBJ2-1|-|TRBV5-4
CASSPGTSGDNEQFF
TGTGCCAGCAGTCCCGGGACTAGCGGAGACAATGAGCAGTTCTTC
>TRBD1|TRBJ2-7|-|TRBV5-6
CASSLGGTGVLYEQYF
TGTGCCAGCAGCTTGGGCGGGACAGGGGTTTTGTACGAGCAGTACTTC
>TRBD2|TRBJ2-3|-|TRBV7-9
CASSSGLAGNTDTQYF
TGTGCCAGCAGCTCGGGACTAGCGGGGAACACAGATACGCAGTATTTT
>-|TRBJ1-3|-|TRBV9
CASSPAGSSGNTIYF
TGTGCCAGCAGCCCCGCGGGGAGCTCTGGAAACACCATATATTTT
>-|TRBJ1-2|-|TRBV4-2
CASSQDIVAYGYTF
TGTGCCAGCAGCCAAGATATAGTTGCGTATGGCTACACCTTC
>-|TRBJ1-1|few|TRBV30
CAWSVQGNTEAFF
TGTGCCTGGAGCGTACAGGGGAACACTGAAGCTTTCTTT
>TRBD2|TRBJ2-7|-|TRBV3-1/TRBV3-2
CASSRSGGAYF
TGTGCCAGCAGCCGTAGCGGGGGGGCGTACTTC
>TRBD1|TRBJ1-2|-|TRBV14
CASRREQGGYTF
TGTGCCAGCAGGAGGGAACAGGGGGGCTACACCTTC
>-|TRBJ1-2|-|TRBV6-5
CASNPTARGGLGYTF
TGTGCCAGCAACCCCACCGCGAGGGGGGGCCTTGGCTACACCTTC
>TRBD2|TRBJ2-3|-|TRBV5-1
CASSLEGLAGGRTQYF
TGCGCCAGCAGCTTGGAGGGACTAGCGGGGGGTCGGACGCAGTATTTT
>TRBD1|TRBJ2-5|-|TRBV3-1/TRBV3-2
CASSQEGQGGETQYF
TGTGCCAGCAGCCAAGAGGGACAGGGTGGAGAGACCCAGTACTTC
>-|TRBJ1-2|once|TRBV9
CASSVATRDYGYTF
TGTGCCAGCAGCGTAGCCACCAGGGACTATGGCTACACCTTC
>-|TRBJ2-4|once|TRBV4-1
CASSQVRPSSDIQYF
TGCGCCAGCAGCCAAGTTCGCCCGAGTAGCGACATTCAGTACTTC
>-|TRBJ1-6|-|TRBV4-1
CASGTAVRGNSPLHF
TGCGCCAGTGGTACAGCCGTAAGGGGGAATTCACCCCTCCACTTT
>TRBD2|TRBJ2-7|-|TRBV6-5
CASSSRTSGPYEQYF
TGTGCCAGCAGTTCCCGGACTAGCGGCCCCTACGAGCAGTACTTC
>TRBD1|TRBJ2-2|-|TRBV30
CAWKRDRRHTGELFF
TGTGCCTGGAAACGGGACAGGAGACATACCGGGGAGCTGTTTTTT
>TRBD1|TRBJ1-1|-|TRBV10-1
CASSESDRGSGLEAFF
TGCGCCAGCAGTGAGTCTGACAGGGGGAGCGGCCTTGAAGCTTTCTTT
>TRBD1|TRBJ2-7|-|TRBV19
CASSRDRPYEQYF
TGTGCCAGTAGTAGGGACAGACCCTACGAGCAGTACTTC
>-|TRBJ2-3|-|TRBV11-3
CASSLNRGTDTQYF
TGTGCCAGCAGCTTGAACAGGGGCACAGATACGCAGTATTTT
>-|TRBJ1-2|-|TRBV10-3
CATSEGYGYTF
TGTGCCACCTCAGAGGGCTATGGCTACACCTTC
>TRBD1|TRBJ2-7|-|TRBV3-1/TRBV3-2
CASSQKDRGGDEQYF
TGTGCCAGCAGCCAAAAGGACAGGGGAGGGGACGAGCAGTACTTC
>TRBD1|TRBJ2-7|-|TRBV19
CASSRQGTSYEQYF
TGTGCCAGTAGTAGACAGGGTACCTCCTACGAGCAGTACTTC
>TRBD2|TRBJ2-5|-|TRBV27
CASSPGTSGEETQYF
TGTGCCAGCAGTCCCGGGACTAGCGGAGAAGAGACCCAGTACTTC
>-|TRBJ1-3|-|TRBV6-5
CATTRAFGNTIYF
TGTGCCACCACCAGGGCTTTCGGAAACACCATATATTTT
>-|TRBJ1-2|-|TRBV19
CASSILDRTHGYTF
TGTGCCAGTAGTATTCTCGACAGAACTCATGGCTACACCTTC
>-|TRBJ1-1|-|TRBV2
CASSPVTEAFF
TGTGCCAGCAGCCCCGTCACTGAAGCTTTCTTT
>-|TRBJ1-5|-|TRBV6-6
CASSLDTYQPQHF
TGTGCCAGCAGTTTGGACACCTATCAGCCCCAGCATTTT
>-|TRBJ1-4|-|TRBV2
CASSPQGTTNEKLFF
TGTGCCAGCAGTCCTCAGGGTACGACTAATGAAAAACTGTTTTTT
>TRBD2|TRBJ2-1|-|TRBV5-1
CASSLESSGGWNEQFF
TGCGCCAGCAGCTTGGAGTCTAGCGGGGGCTGGAATGAGCAGTTCTTC
>TRBD2|TRBJ2-7|-|TRBV4-1
CASSFGSGGYEQYF
TGCGCCAGCAGCTTTGGTAGCGGGGGCTACGAGCAGTACTTC
>TRBD1|TRBJ1-2|few|TRBV27
CASSSIRDRGRYGYTF
TGTGCCAGCAGTTCCATCCGGGACAGGGGGCGGTATGGCTACACCTTC
>-|TRBJ1-1|-|TRBV9
CASSVDFQGEAFF
TGTGCCAGCAGCGTAGATTTTCAGGGAGAAGCTTTCTTT
>TRBD1|TRBJ1-1|-|TRBV12-5
CASGLQQGGRTEAFF
TGTGCTAGTGGTTTGCAACAGGGGGGACGGACTGAAGCTTTCTTT
>-|TRBJ1-3|once|TRBV3-1/TRBV3-2
CASSQDRGFPGNTIYF
TGTGCCAGCAGCCAAGATCGGGGGTTCCCTGGAAACACCATATATTTT
>-|TRBJ1-5|-|TRBV24-1
CATSDGSGPPQHF
TGTGCCACCAGTGATGGCTCAGGTCCGCCCCAGCATTTT
>-|TRBJ2-6|-|TRBV6-2/TRBV6-3
CASSDLTGNPSGANVLTF
TGTGCCAGCAGTGACCTGACAGGCAACCCCTCTGGGGCCAACGTCCTGACTTTC
>-|TRBJ1-5|-|TRBV19
CASSISNSNQPQHF
TGTGCCAGTAGTATCAGTAACAGCAATCAGCCCCAGCATTTT
>TRBD1|TRBJ1-1|-|TRBV19
CASNLKGAMNTEAFF
TGTGCCAGTAATCTAAAGGGGGCGATGAACACTGAAGCTTTCTTT
>TRBD1|TRBJ2-5|-|TRBV5-4
CASSEGIGRGFQETQYF
TGTGCCAGCAGCGAAGGGATTGGCAGGGGGTTTCAAGAGACCCAGTACTTC
>-|TRBJ1-1|-|TRBV6-2/TRBV6-3
CASSGRAEAFF
TGTGCCAGCAGTGGGAGGGCTGAAGCTTTCTTT
>-|TRBJ1-1|-|TRBV6-1
CASSGKGVLNTEAFF
TGTGCCAGCAGTGGGAAGGGGGTTCTGAACACTGAAGCTTTCTTT